This T cell receptor beta chain was observed in a study of T cells in Graves' hyperthyroidism and ophthalmopathy. The CDR3 sequence is 14 residues long. From germline, CDR1 is ENHRY and CDR2 SYGVKD. Unmatched junction bases numbered 4, after V lost 2 bases and J lost 3 bases. Using RNA transcripts as the source, TCR beta CDR3 regions were amplified. When the TCR CDR3 underwent first-round RT-PCR, the HTBI primer set was used. TCRdb independently ran MiXCR on the multiplex PCR reads; one entry per CDR3 protein. The repertoire holds about 410,000 distinct CDR3 sequences, with roughly 15% as singletons. This clonotype was recorded at least ten times.

The chain has TRBV10-3 and TRBJ2-7, with TRBD1 matching over 7 bases. Sample: blood. This TCR was sampled from a man aged 18 to 35 with Graves' ophthalmopathy. The DNA of the CDR3 is TGTGCCATCAGTGAGGATGGACAGGTCTACGAGCAGTACTTC. This translates into CAISEDGQVYEQYF.